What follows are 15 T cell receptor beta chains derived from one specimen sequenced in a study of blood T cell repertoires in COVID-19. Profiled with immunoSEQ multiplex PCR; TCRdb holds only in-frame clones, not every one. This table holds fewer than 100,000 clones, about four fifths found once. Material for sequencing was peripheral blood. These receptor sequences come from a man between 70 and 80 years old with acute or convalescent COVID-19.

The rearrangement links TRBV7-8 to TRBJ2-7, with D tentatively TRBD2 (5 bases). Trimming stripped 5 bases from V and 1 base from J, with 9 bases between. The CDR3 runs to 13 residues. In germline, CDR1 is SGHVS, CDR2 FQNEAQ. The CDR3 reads CASSPERSYEQYF. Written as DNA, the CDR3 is TGTGCCAGCAGCCCCGAGCGGTCCTACGAGCAGTACTTC.

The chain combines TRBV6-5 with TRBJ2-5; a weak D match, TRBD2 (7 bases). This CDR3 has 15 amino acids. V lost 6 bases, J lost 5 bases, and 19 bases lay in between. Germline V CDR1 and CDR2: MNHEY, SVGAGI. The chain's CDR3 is CASSPEGGGLETQYF. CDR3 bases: TGTGCCAGCAGCCCCGAGGGCGGGGGCTTGGAGACCCAGTACTTC.

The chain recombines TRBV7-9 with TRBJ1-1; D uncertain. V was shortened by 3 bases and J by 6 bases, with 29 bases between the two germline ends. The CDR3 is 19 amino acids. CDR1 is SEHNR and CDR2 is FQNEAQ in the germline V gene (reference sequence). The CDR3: CASSLEGDGVYLLVSEAFF. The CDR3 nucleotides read TGTGCCAGCAGCTTGGAGGGAGACGGGGTGTATTTGTTGGTATCTGAAGCTTTCTTT.

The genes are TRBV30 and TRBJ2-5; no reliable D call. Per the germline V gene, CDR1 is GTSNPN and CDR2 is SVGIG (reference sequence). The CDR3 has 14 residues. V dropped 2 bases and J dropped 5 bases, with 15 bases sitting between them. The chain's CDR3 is CAWSRTIVLETQYF. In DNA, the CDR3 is TGTGCCTGGAGTCGAACTATAGTGTTGGAGACCCAGTACTTC.

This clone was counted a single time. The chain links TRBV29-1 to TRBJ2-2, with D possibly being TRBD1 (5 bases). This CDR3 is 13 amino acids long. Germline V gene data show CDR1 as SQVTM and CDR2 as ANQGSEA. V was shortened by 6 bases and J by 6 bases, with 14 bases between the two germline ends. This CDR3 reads CSVQDLSAGELFF. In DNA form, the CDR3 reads TGCAGCGTACAGGACCTAAGCGCCGGGGAGCTGTTTTTT.

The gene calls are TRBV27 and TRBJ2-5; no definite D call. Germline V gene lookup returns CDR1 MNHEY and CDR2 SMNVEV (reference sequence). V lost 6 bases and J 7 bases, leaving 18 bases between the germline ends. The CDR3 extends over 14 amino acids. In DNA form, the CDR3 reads TGTGCCAGCAGCGACACAACCCCCTCCCTGACCCAGTACTTC. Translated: CASSDTTPSLTQYF.

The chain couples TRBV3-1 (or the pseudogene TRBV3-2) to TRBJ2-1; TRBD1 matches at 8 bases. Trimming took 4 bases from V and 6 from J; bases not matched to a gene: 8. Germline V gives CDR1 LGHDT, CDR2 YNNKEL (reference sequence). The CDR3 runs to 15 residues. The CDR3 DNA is TGTGCCAGCAGCCTTGGACAGGGTGGGGGCAATGAGCAGTTCTTC. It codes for CASSLGQGGGNEQFF.

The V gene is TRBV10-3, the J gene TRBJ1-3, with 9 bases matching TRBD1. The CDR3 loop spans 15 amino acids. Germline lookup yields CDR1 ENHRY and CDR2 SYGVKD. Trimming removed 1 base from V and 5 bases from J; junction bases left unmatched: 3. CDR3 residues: CAISEWDRDRNTIYF. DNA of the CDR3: TGTGCCATCAGTGAGTGGGACAGGGATCGAAACACCATATATTTT.

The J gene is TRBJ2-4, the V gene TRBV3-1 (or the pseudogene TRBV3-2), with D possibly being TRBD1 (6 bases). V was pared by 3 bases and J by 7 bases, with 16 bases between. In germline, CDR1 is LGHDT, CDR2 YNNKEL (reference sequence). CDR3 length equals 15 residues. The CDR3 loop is CASSHQTGGTNIQYF. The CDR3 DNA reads TGTGCCAGCAGCCACCAGACAGGCGGTACGAACATTCAGTACTTC.

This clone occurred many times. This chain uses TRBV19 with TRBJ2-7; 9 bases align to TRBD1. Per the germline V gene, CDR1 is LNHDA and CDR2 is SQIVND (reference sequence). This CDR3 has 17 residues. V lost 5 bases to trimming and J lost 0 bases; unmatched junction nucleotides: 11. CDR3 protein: CASSRGQGRRSSYEQYF. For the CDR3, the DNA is TGTGCCAGTAGTCGAGGACAGGGGAGACGAAGCTCCTACGAGCAGTACTTC.

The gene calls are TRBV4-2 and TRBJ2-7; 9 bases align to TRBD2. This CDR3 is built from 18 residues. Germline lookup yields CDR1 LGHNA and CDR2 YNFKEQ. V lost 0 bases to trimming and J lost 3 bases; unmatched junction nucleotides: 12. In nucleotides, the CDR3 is TGTGCCAGCAGCCAAGATCGTCATGGACTAGCGCGACTCTACGAGCAGTACTTC. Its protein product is CASSQDRHGLARLYEQYF.

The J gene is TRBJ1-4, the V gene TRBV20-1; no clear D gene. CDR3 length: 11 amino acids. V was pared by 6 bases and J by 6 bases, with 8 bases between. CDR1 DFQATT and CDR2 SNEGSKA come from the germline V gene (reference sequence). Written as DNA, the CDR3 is TGCAGTGCAGCATCCGATGAAAAACTGTTTTTT. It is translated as CSAASDEKLFF.

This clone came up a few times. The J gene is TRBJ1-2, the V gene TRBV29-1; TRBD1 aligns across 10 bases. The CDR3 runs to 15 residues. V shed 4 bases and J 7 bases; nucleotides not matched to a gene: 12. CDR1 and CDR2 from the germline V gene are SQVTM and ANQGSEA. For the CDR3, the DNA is TGCAGCGTTGGGTTCTCGGACAGGGGGTTTAGTGGCTACACCTTC. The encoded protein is CSVGFSDRGFSGYTF.

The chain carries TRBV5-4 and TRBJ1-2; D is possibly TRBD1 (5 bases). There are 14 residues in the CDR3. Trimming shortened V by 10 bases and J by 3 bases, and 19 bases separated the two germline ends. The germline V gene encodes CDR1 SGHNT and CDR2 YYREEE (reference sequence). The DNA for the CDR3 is TGTGCCGTCAGGGCGGGGGGTGCTGACTATGGCTACACCTTC. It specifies CAVRAGGADYGYTF.

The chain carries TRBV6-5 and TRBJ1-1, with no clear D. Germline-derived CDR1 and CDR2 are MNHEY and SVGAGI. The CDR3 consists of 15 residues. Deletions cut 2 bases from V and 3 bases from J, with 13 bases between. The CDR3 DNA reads TGTGCCAGCAGTTACGCCGGGGATCGGGACACTGAAGCTTTCTTT. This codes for CASSYAGDRDTEAFF.